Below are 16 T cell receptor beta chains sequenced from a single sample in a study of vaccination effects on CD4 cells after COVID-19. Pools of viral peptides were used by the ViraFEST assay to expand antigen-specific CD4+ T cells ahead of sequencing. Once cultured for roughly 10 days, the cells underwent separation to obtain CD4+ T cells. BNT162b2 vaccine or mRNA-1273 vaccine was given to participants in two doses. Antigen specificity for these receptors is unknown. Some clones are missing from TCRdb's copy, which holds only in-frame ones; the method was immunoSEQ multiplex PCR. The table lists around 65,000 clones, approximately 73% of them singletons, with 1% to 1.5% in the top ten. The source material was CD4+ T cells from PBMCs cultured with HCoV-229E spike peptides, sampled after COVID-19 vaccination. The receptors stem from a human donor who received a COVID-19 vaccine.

CDR3 loop: CASSYQTGSGTEAFF. The CDR3, as DNA: TGTGCCAGCAGCTACCAGACAGGGAGCGGCACTGAAGCTTTCTTT. V usage is TRBV7-2 and J usage is TRBJ1-1; 7 nucleotides match TRBD1. V lost 4 bases and J lost 4; bases outside the gene matches: 9. The CDR3 runs 15 residues. Germline CDR1 reads SGHTA; CDR2 reads FQGNSA.

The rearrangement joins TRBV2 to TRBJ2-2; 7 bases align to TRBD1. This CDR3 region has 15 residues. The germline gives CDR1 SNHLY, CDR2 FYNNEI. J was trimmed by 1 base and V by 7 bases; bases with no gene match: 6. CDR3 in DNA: TGTGCCAGCATTGGACAGGCGTTGAACACCGGGGAGCTGTTTTTT. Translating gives CASIGQALNTGELFF.

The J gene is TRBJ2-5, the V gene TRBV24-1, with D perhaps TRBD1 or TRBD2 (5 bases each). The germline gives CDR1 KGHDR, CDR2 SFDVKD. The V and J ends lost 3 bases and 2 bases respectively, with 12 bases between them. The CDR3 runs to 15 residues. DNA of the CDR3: TGTGCCACCAGTGATGCCGGGACGAATCAAGAGACCCAGTACTTC. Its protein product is CATSDAGTNQETQYF.

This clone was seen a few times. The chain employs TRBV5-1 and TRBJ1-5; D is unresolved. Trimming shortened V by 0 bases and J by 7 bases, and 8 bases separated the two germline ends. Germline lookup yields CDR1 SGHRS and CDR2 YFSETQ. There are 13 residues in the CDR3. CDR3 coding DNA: TGCGCCAGCAGCTTGGAAGGGCGACAGCCCCAGCATTTT. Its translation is CASSLEGRQPQHF.

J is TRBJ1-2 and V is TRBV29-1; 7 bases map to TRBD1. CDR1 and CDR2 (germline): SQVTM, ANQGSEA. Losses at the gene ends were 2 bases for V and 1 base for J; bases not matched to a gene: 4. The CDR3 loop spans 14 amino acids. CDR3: CSVELRDSNYGYTF. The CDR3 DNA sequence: TGCAGCGTTGAACTCCGGGACAGTAACTATGGCTACACCTTC.

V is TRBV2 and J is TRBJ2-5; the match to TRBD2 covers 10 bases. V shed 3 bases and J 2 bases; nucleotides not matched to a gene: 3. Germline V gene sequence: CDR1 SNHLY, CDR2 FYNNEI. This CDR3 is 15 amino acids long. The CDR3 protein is CASSDQRGGQETQYF. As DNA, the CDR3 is TGTGCCAGCAGTGACCAGCGGGGGGGACAAGAGACCCAGTACTTC.

This chain's CDR3 is CASRRGTPGGGELFF. CDR3 DNA: TGTGCCAGCAGACGAGGGACACCCGGTGGGGGGGAGCTGTTTTTT. The chain couples TRBV3-1 (or the pseudogene TRBV3-2) to TRBJ2-2; possibly TRBD1 for D (6 bases). Trimming cost V 6 bases and J 8 bases, with 19 bases left between them. The CDR3 sequence is 15 residues long. Germline V gives CDR1 LGHDT, CDR2 YNNKEL (reference sequence).

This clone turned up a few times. In DNA, the CDR3 is TGCGCCAGCACCTACGGGACGGGCTCTATGCGGGACACCATATATTTT. This translates into CASTYGTGSMRDTIYF. The chain employs TRBV10-2 and TRBJ1-3; D might be TRBD1 (5 bases). CDR3 length: 16 residues. V lost 7 bases, J lost 8 bases, and 24 bases lay in between. The germline gives CDR1 WSHSY, CDR2 SAAADI.

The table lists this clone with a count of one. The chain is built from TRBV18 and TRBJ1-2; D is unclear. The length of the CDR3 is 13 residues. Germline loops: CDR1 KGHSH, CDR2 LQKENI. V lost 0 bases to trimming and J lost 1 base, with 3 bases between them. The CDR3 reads CASSPPNNYGYTF. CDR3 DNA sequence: TGTGCCAGCTCACCACCAAATAACTATGGCTACACCTTC.

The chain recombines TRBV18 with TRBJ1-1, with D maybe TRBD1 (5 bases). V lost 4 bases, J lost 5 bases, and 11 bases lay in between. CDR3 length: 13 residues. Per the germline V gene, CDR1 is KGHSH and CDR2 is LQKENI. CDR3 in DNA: TGTGCCAGCTCACACGGGGGTGCGACTGAAGCTTTCTTT. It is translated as CASSHGGATEAFF. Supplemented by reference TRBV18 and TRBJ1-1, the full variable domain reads NAGVMQNPRHLVRRRGQEARLRCSPMKGHSHVYWYRQLPEEGLKFMVYLQKENIIDESGMPKERFSAEFPKEGPSILRIQQVVRGDSAAYFCASSHGGATEAFFGQGTRLTVV.

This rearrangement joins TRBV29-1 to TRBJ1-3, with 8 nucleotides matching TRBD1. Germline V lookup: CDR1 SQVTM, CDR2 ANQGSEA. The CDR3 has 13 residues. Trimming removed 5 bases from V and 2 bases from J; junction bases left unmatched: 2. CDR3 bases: TGCAGCGTTTTGGGACAGGCTGGAAACACCATATATTTT. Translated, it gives CSVLGQAGNTIYF.

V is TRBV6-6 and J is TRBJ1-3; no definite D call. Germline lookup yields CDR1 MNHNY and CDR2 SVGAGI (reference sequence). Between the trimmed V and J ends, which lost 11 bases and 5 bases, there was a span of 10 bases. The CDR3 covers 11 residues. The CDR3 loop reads CAVGDRNTIYF. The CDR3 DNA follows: TGTGCCGTAGGCGATAGAAACACCATATATTTT.

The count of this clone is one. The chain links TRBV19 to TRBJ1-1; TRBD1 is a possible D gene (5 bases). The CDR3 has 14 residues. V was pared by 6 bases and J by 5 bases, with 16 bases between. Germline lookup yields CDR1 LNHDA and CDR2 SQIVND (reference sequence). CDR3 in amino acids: CASRRRGVWTEAFF. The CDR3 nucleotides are TGTGCCAGTAGGAGGCGGGGGGTCTGGACTGAAGCTTTCTTT. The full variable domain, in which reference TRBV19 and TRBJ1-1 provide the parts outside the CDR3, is DGGITQSPKYLFRKEGQNVTLSCEQNLNHDAMYWYRQDPGQGLRLIYYSQIVNDFQKGDIAEGYSVSREKKESFPLTVTSAQKNPTAFYLCASRRRGVWTEAFFGQGTRLTVV.

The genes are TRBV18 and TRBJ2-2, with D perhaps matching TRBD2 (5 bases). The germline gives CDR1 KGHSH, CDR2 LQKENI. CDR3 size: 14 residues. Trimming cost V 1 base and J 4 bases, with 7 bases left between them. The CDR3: CASSPQGVTGELFF. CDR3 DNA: TGTGCCAGCTCACCACAGGGAGTCACCGGGGAGCTGTTTTTT.

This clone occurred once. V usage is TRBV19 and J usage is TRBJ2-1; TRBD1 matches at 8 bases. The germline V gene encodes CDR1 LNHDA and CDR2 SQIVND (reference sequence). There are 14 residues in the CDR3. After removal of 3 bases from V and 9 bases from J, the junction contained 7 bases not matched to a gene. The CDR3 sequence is CASSMGQGASEQFF. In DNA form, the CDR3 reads TGTGCCAGTAGTATGGGCCAGGGGGCCAGTGAGCAGTTCTTC.

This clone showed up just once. The DNA for the CDR3 is TGTGCCACCAGTGATTTCTCAGGGAGCTATGGCTACACCTTC. Translating gives CATSDFSGSYGYTF. The J gene is TRBJ1-2, the V gene TRBV24-1, with D possibly matching TRBD1 (5 bases). The CDR3 sequence is 14 residues long. Per the germline V gene, CDR1 is KGHDR and CDR2 is SFDVKD. The V gene lost 1 base and the J gene lost 4 bases, with 9 bases spanning the gap.